This TCR beta chain was sequenced for a study of OX40 agonist ivuxolimab in advanced cancers. This clone was detected only a few times. The CDR3 runs to 15 residues. Trimming took 6 bases from V and 1 from J; bases not matched to a gene: 7. CDR1 MNHNY and CDR2 SVGAGI come from the germline V gene (reference sequence). Sequencing was performed with immunoSEQ multiplex PCR; in TCRdb, only in-frame clones are kept and a portion is missing. The sample has under 65,000 clones, 91% seen once. The chain has TRBV6-6 and TRBJ2-7, with 9 bases that match TRBD1. Sequencing used CD4+ or CD8+ T cells sorted from blood, obtained in a trial of the OX40 agonist ivuxolimab. The origin of this receptor is an adult with an advanced solid tumor such as melanoma, head and neck, liver or kidney cancer. The chain's CDR3 is CASSSGTGRSYEQYF. For the CDR3, the DNA is TGTGCCAGCAGCTCAGGGACAGGGCGATCCTACGAGCAGTACTTC.